This T cell receptor (beta chain) originates from a study of blood T cell repertoires in COVID-19. Looking at the study overall: Specimens from acute and convalescent COVID-19 originated in the United States, Italy and Spain. Nucleic acid was either cDNA or gDNA, and it came from T cells, B-cell-depleted T cells, or PBMCs.

In the study's own analysis: From reference gene primer amplification, estimates of nucleated cell counts were derived. Generated by immunoSEQ multiplex PCR, the TCRdb table keeps only in-frame clones and is missing some. Clone size and V and J calls were adopted from that table, with D and trimming inferred from the DNA. The profile shows 55,000 to 90,000 clones, about 85% of them singletons. There are a few counts of this clone. The V and J ends lost 7 bases and 6 bases, in that order; junction bases with no gene match: 10. Germline V gene sequence: CDR1 SNHLY, CDR2 FYNNEI. This CDR3 is 15 amino acids long.

Specimen: peripheral blood. The V call is TRBV2, the J call TRBJ2-7; 12 positions match TRBD2. This TCR derives from a woman older than 75 with active or convalescent COVID-19. This CDR3 is CASIGSSGGAGEQYF. The CDR3 nucleotides read TGTGCCAGCATTGGGTCTAGCGGGGGGGCCGGCGAGCAGTACTTC.